This TCR beta chain was sequenced during a study of T cells in localized non-small cell lung cancer. Notes on the study in general: Sequencing covered just one tumor region, so heterogeneity cannot be ruled out. Longer overall survival was associated with a higher density of T cells in the blood. A median of around 60 clones ranked among the top 100 in tumor appeared in adjacent lung. Uninvolved adjacent lung had the highest recorded T cell clonality, with tumor below it.

Turning to this clone: Its antigen is as yet unknown.

V dropped 2 bases and J dropped 6 bases, with 11 bases sitting between them. This CDR3 is 13 amino acids long. Germline V CDR1 and CDR2: MNHEY, SVGAGI. The method was immunoSEQ multiplex PCR; TCRdb's version includes in-frame clones alone and lacks a portion of them. The data show roughly 90,000 clones, roughly 90% seen once. The sequencing used PBMCs, collected before any cancer treatment. The source is a woman between 35 and 70 years old with stage II squamous cell lung carcinoma. The rearrangement uses TRBV6-5 and TRBJ2-7; no clear D gene. CDR3 amino acids: CASSYHKTAEQYF. The CDR3 DNA sequence: TGTGCCAGCAGTTACCACAAGACGGCCGAGCAGTACTTC.